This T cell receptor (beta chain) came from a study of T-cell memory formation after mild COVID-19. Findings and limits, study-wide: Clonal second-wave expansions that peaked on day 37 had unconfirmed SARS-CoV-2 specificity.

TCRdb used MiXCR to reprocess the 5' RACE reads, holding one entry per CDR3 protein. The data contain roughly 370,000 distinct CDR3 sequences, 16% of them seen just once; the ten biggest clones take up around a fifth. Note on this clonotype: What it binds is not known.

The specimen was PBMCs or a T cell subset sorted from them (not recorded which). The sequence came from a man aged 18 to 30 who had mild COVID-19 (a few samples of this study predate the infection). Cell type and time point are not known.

The CDR3 is CASSWRGGSAYEQYF. The CDR3 bases are TGCGCCAGCAGCTGGAGGGGGGGATCTGCGTACGAGCAGTACTTC. The rearrangement uses TRBV5-1 and TRBJ2-7, with D maybe TRBD2 (7 bases). Germline assignment: CDR1 SGHRS and CDR2 YFSETQ. This CDR3 has 15 residues. Trimming took off 3 bases at V and 4 bases at J, with 17 bases between the two ends. Full variable domain (outside the CDR3, taken from reference TRBV5-1 and TRBJ2-7): KAGVTQTPRYLIKTRGQQVTLSCSPISGHRSVSWYQQTPGQGLQFLFEYFSETQRNKGNFPGRFSGRQFSNSRSEMNVSTLELGDSALYLCASSWRGGSAYEQYFGPGTRLTVT.